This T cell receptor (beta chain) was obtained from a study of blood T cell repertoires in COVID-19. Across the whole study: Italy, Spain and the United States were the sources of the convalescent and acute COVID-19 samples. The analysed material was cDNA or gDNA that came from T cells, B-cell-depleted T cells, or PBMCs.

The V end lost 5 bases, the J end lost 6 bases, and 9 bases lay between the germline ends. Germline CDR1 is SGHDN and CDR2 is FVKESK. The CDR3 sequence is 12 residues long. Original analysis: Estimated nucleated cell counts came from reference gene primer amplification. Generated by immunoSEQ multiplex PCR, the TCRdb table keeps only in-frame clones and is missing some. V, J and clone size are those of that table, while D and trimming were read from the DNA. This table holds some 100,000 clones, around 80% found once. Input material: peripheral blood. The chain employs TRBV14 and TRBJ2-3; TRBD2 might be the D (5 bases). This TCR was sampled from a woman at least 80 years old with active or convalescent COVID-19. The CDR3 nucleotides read TGTGCCAGCAGCGGTAGCGCCGATACGCAGTATTTT. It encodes CASSGSADTQYF. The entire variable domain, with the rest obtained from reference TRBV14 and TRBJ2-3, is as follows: EAGVTQFPSHSVIEKGQTVTLRCDPISGHDNLYWYRRVMGKEIKFLLHFVKESKQDESGMPNNRFLAERTGGTYSTLKVQPAELEDSGVYFCASSGSADTQYFGPGTRLTVL.